Below, 4 T cell receptor beta chains from the same sample are listed, as sequenced in a study of blood T cell repertoires in COVID-19. Clones were read by immunoSEQ multiplex PCR, and TCRdb kept only the in-frame ones, dropping some. Of some 210,000 clones in the sample, roughly 86% were seen once. Input material: peripheral blood. Source of these receptors: a woman in her thirties or forties with acute or convalescent COVID-19.

The rearrangement links TRBV9 to TRBJ2-1; 9 nucleotides line up with TRBD2. The germline gives CDR1 SGDLS, CDR2 YYNGEE. After removal of 0 bases from V and 10 bases from J, the junction contained 8 bases not matched to a gene. CDR3 length equals 15 residues. The CDR3 is CASSVGSGLAEEQFF. CDR3 in DNA: TGTGCCAGCAGCGTAGGCTCGGGACTAGCTGAGGAGCAGTTCTTC.

The chain uses TRBV27 and TRBJ1-3, with TRBD1 matching over 7 bases. The CDR3 length is 16 residues. Germline CDR1 MNHEY, CDR2 SMNVEV (reference sequence). V dropped 5 bases and J dropped 2; count of bases not matched to a gene: 9. The CDR3 DNA is TGTGCCAGCAGTGAGACGACAGGGTTTCCTGGAAACACCATATATTTT. Translation gives CASSETTGFPGNTIYF.

V gene TRBV6-2 or TRBV6-3 combines with J gene TRBJ2-2; D might be TRBD2 (5 bases). Germline lookup yields CDR1 MNHEY and CDR2 SVGEGT. The CDR3 length is 16 residues. V was trimmed by 5 bases and J by 7 bases, leaving 20 bases between them. In nucleotides, the CDR3 is TGTGCCAGCAGTCCCTCCCGCGGACCCGGAGGCGGGGAGCTGTTTTTT. Its protein is CASSPSRGPGGGELFF.

V and J are TRBV6-5 and TRBJ2-7, with 11 bases that match TRBD2. Germline trimming cut 6 bases from V and 4 bases from J; bases unmatched to any gene: 5. Germline CDR1 reads MNHEY; CDR2 reads SVGAGI. The CDR3 sequence is 14 residues long. The CDR3 loop reads CASSRGTSGYEQYF. CDR3 DNA: TGTGCCAGCAGCCGCGGGACTAGCGGTTACGAGCAGTACTTC.